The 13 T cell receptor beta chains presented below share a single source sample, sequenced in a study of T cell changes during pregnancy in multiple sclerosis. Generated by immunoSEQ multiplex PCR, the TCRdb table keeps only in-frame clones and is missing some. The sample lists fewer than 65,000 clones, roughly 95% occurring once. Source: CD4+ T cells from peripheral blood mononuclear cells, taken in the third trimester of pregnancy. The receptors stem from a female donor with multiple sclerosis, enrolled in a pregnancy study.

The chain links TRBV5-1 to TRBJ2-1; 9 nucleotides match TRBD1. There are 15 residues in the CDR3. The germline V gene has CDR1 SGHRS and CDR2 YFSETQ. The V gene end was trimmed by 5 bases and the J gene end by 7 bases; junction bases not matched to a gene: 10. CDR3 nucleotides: TGCGCCAGCAGAGCCGGGACAGGGTTTCTGAATGAGCAGTTCTTC. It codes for CASRAGTGFLNEQFF.

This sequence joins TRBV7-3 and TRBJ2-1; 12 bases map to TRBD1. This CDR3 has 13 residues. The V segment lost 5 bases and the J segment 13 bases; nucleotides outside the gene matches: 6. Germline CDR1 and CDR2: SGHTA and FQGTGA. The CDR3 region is CASSPWGTGGQFF. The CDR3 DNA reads TGTGCCAGCAGCCCGTGGGGGACAGGGGGCCAGTTCTTC.

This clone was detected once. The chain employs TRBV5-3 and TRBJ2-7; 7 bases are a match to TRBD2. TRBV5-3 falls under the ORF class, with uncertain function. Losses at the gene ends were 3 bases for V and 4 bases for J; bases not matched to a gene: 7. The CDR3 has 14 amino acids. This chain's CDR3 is CARSCTSDQYEQYF. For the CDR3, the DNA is TGTGCCAGAAGCTGTACTAGCGACCAATACGAGCAGTACTTC.

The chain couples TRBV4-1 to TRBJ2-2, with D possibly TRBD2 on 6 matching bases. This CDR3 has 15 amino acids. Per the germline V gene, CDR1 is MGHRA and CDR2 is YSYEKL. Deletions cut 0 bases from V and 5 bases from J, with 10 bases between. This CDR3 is CASSQDGRPTGELFF. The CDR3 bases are TGCGCCAGCAGCCAAGACGGGAGACCAACCGGGGAGCTGTTTTTT.

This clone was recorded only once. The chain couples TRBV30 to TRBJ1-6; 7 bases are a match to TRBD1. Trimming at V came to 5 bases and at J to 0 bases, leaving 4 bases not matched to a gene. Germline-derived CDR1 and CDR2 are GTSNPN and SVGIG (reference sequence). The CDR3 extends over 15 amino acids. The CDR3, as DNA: TGTGCCTGGCGCAGGGGGAGCTCCTATAATTCACCCCTCCACTTT. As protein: CAWRRGSSYNSPLHF.

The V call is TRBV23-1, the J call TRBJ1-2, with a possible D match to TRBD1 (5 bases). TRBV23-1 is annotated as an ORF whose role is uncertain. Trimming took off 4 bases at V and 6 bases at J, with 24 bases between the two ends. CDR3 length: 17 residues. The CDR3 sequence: CASSLRTRASYRDGYTF. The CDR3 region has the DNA TGCGCCAGCAGTCTCCGGACCAGGGCTTCTTATAGAGATGGCTACACCTTC.

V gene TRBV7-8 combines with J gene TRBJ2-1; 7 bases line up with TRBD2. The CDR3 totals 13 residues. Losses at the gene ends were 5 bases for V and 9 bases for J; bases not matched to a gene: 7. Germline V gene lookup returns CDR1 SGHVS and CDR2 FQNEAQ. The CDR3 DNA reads TGTGCCAGCAGCCCCCCCGGGGGGTTTGAGCAGTTCTTC. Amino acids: CASSPPGGFEQFF.

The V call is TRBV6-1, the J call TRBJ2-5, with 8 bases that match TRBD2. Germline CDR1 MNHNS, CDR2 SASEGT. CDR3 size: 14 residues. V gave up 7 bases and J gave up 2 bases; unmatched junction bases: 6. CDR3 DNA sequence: TGTGCCAGCATTTACGGGAGGGCGCAAGAGACCCAGTACTTC. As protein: CASIYGRAQETQYF.

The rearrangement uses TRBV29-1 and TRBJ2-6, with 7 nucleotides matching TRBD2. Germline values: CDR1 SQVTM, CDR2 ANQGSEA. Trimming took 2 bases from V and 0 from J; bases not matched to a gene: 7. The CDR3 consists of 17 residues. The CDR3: CSVELGEGASGANVLTF. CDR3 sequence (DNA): TGCAGCGTTGAACTGGGGGAGGGCGCCTCTGGGGCCAACGTCCTGACTTTC.

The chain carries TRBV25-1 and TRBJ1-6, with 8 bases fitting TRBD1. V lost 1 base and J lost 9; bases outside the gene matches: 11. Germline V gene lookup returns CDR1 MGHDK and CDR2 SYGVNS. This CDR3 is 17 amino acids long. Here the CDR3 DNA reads TGTGCCAGCAGTGAATCAGGCAGGGGGCCAAAAGGTTCACCCCTCCACTTT. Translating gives CASSESGRGPKGSPLHF.

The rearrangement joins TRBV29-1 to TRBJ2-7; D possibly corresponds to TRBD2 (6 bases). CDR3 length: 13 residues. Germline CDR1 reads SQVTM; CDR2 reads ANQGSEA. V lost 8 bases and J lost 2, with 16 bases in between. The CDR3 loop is CSPPRGKTYEQYF. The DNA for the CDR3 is TGCAGCCCCCCCCGGGGGAAGACCTACGAGCAGTACTTC.

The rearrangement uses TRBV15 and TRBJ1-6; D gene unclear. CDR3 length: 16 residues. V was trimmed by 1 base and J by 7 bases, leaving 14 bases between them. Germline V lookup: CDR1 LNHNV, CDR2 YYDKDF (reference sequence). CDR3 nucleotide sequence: TGTGCCACCAGCAGAGGGGATGCGGGCAGAAATTCACCCCTCCACTTT. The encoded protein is CATSRGDAGRNSPLHF. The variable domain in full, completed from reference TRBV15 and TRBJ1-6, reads DAMVIQNPRYQVTQFGKPVTLSCSQTLNHNVMYWYQQKSSQAPKLLFHYYDKDFNNEADTPDNFQSRRPNTSFCFLDIRSPGLGDTAMYLCATSRGDAGRNSPLHFGNGTRLTVT.

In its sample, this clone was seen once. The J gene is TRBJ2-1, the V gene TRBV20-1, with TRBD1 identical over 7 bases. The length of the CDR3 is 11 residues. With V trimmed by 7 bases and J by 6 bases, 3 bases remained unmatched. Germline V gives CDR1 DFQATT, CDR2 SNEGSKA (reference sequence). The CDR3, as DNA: TGCAGTGGGGACAGCTTCAATGAGCAGTTCTTC. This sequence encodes CSGDSFNEQFF.